The clone carrying this T cell receptor (beta chain) has at least ten counts. Its antigen is undetermined. This beta chain is off target for a library built for alpha chains, so its abundance means little. The time point: sample taken at primary tumor resection. These data originate in a study of spatial heterogeneity in lung cancer. Germline loops: CDR1 MDHEN, CDR2 SYDVKM. This CDR3 is 13 amino acids long. With 2 bases removed from V and 8 bases from J, the gap between germline ends came to 12 bases. Study-level findings and limits: Higher tumor mutation counts went along with higher counts of expanded intratumoral alpha and beta TCRs.

TCRdb analysed the 5' RACE reads with MiXCR anew, one entry per CDR3 protein. This sample yields 16,000 or so distinct CDR3 sequences, of which 6.5% to 8.5% are seen a single time; 15% to 20% belongs to the top ten. The chain combines TRBV28 with TRBJ1-1; D is possibly TRBD1 (6 bases). The TCR originated in a female donor with early-stage non-small cell lung cancer. The sequencing used lung tumor tissue, collected at surgery. The CDR3 loop reads CASSLPGGREAFF. The CDR3 DNA follows: TGTGCCAGCAGTTTACCGGGGGGGCGAGAAGCTTTCTTT.